These T cell receptor beta chains were read from a single sample in a study of identifying expanded T cells in peripheral blood. Libraries were prepared by immunoSEQ multiplex PCR; TCRdb keeps only in-frame clonotypes and omits some of them. The top ten hold roughly a fifth of the sample, which has tens of thousands of clones, 84% seen once. Sequencing was carried out using blood. These receptor sequences come from a person aged 18 to 70 in good health. Each CDR3 is given with its conserved first and last residue. The D gene is left open where the match is weak. The size of a clone is reported for some rows only, either as once, few or many, or as a class for expanded clones.

V gene: TRBV6-9; J gene: TRBJ1-2; clone size: .; D gene: .; CDR3 DNA: TGTGCCAGCAGTTCGCGGGTCGGCTACACCTTC; CDR3 protein: CASSSRVGYTF
V gene: TRBV28; J gene: TRBJ1-1; clone size: .; D gene: .; CDR3 DNA: TGTGCCAGCAGTTTGGAATTCTCGGATGAAGCTTTCTTT; CDR3 protein: CASSLEFSDEAFF
V gene: TRBV7-9; J gene: TRBJ2-1; clone size: .; D gene: .; CDR3 DNA: TGTGCCAGCAGCTTGGTTAGCTCCTACAATGAGCAGTTCTTC; CDR3 protein: CASSLVSSYNEQFF
V gene: TRBV15; J gene: TRBJ2-1; clone size: .; D gene: .; CDR3 DNA: TGTGCCACCAGCTCGCAAGGGGGGAGCGGGTACAATGAGCAGTTCTTC; CDR3 protein: CATSSQGGSGYNEQFF
V gene: TRBV7-3; J gene: TRBJ2-2; clone size: .; D gene: .; CDR3 DNA: TGTGCCAGCAGCCCAACAGGGATCCCGAACACCGGGGAGCTGTTTTTT; CDR3 protein: CASSPTGIPNTGELFF
V gene: TRBV18; J gene: TRBJ2-7; clone size: .; D gene: .; CDR3 DNA: TGTGCCAGCTCACCACCGGGGCAGGGGCCCTACGAGCAGTACTTC; CDR3 protein: CASSPPGQGPYEQYF
V gene: TRBV5-4; J gene: TRBJ2-3; clone size: .; D gene: .; CDR3 DNA: TGTGCCAGCAGCATAAATGGAGCACTAGGAGATACGCAGTATTTT; CDR3 protein: CASSINGALGDTQYF
V gene: TRBV7-8; J gene: TRBJ2-5; clone size: .; D gene: .; CDR3 DNA: TGTGCCAGCAGCTTAGGAGCAAGAGGTAGAGAGACCCAGTACTTC; CDR3 protein: CASSLGARGRETQYF
V gene: TRBV18; J gene: TRBJ2-7; clone size: .; D gene: TRBD1; CDR3 DNA: TGTGCCAGCTCACCACGACAGGGGTTGGGGCTCGAGCAGTACTTC; CDR3 protein: CASSPRQGLGLEQYF
V gene: TRBV7-3; J gene: TRBJ2-2; clone size: few; D gene: TRBD2; CDR3 DNA: TGTGCCAGCAGCTTAAGCGGTGCGGGAGGCCACACCGGGGAGCTGTTTTTT; CDR3 protein: CASSLSGAGGHTGELFF
V gene: TRBV4-3; J gene: TRBJ2-7; clone size: .; D gene: .; CDR3 DNA: TGCGCCAGCAGCCAAGAGGCCCACTACGAGCAGTACTTC; CDR3 protein: CASSQEAHYEQYF
V gene: TRBV6-1; J gene: TRBJ2-7; clone size: .; D gene: .; CDR3 DNA: TGTGCCAGCAACCCGATACGGACAGCCTCCTACGAGCAGTACTTC; CDR3 protein: CASNPIRTASYEQYF
V gene: TRBV5-1; J gene: TRBJ2-1; clone size: .; D gene: TRBD2; CDR3 DNA: TGCGCCAGCAGCTTGGATACTAGCGGGAGGTATGAGCAGTTCTTC; CDR3 protein: CASSLDTSGRYEQFF
V gene: TRBV27; J gene: TRBJ2-2; clone size: medium-sized; D gene: .; CDR3 DNA: TGTGCCAGCAGTTTCTCCACCGGGGAGCTGTTTTTT; CDR3 protein: CASSFSTGELFF
V gene: TRBV14; J gene: TRBJ1-1; clone size: .; D gene: .; CDR3 DNA: TGTGCCAGCAGCCTGCAGGGAGGAAGCACTGAAGCTTTCTTT; CDR3 protein: CASSLQGGSTEAFF